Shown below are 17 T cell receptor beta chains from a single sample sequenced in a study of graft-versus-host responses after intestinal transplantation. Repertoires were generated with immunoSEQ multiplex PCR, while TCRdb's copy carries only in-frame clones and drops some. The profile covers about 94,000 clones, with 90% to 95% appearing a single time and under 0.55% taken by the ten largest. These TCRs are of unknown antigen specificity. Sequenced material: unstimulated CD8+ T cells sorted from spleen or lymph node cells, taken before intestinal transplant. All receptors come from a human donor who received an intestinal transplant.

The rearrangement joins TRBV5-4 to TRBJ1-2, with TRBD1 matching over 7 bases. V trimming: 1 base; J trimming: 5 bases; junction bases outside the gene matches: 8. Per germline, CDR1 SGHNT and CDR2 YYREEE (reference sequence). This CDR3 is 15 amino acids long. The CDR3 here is CASSLIGTEAYGYTF. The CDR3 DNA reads TGTGCCAGCAGCTTGATAGGGACAGAAGCTTATGGCTACACCTTC.

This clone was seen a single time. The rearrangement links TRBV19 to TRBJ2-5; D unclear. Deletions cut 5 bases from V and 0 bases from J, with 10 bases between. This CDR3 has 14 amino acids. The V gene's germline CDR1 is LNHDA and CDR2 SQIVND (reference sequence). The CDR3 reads CASSPWSDQETQYF. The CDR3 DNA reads TGTGCCAGTAGTCCCTGGTCAGACCAAGAGACCCAGTACTTC.

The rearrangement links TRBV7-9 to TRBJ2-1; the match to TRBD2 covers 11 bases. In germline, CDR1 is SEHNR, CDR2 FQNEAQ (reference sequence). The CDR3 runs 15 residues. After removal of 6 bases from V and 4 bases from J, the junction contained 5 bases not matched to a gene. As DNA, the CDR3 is TGTGCCAGCAGTAATCGACTAGCGGGATACAATGAGCAGTTCTTC. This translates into CASSNRLAGYNEQFF.

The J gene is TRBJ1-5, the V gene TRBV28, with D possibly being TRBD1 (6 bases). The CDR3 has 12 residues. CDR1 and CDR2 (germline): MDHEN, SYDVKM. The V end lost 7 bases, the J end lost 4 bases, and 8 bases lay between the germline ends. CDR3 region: CASNQGNQPQHF. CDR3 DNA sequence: TGTGCCAGCAACCAGGGGAATCAGCCCCAGCATTTT.

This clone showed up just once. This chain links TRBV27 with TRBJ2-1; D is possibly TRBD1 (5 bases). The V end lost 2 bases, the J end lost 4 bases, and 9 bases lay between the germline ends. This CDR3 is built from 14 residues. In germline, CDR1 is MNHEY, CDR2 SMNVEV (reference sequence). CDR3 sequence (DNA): TGTGCCAGCAGTTTACACAGGCCGTACAATGAGCAGTTCTTC. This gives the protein CASSLHRPYNEQFF.

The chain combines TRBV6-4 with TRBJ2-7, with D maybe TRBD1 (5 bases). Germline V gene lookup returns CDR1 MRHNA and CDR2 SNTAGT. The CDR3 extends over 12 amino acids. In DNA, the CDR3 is TGTAACAGGCAGGTTAGCTCCTACGAGCAGTACTTC. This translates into CNRQVSSYEQYF.

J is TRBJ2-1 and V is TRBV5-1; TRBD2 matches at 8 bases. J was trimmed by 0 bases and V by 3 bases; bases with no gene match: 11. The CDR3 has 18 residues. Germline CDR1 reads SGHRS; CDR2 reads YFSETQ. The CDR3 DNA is TGCGCCAGCAGCTCCGAAACTAGCGGCGTCAGCTCCTACAATGAGCAGTTCTTC. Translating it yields CASSSETSGVSSYNEQFF.

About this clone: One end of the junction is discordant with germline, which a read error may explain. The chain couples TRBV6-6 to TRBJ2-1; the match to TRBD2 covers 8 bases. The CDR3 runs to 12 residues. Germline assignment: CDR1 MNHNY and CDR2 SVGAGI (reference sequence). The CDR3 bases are TGTGCCAGCGGACTAGCCTACAATGGGCAGTTCTTC. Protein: CASGLAYNGQFF.

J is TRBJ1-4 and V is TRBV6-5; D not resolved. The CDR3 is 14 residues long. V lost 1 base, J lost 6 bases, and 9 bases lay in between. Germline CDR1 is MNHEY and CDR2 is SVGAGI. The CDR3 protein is CASSYLSHDEKLFF. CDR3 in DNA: TGTGCCAGCAGTTACTTGAGCCACGATGAAAAACTGTTTTTT.

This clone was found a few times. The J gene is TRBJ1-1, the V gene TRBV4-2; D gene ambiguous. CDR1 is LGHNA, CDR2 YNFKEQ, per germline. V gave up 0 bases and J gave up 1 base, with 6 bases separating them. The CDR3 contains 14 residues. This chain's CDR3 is CASSQDYGNTEAFF. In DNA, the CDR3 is TGTGCCAGCAGCCAAGACTACGGGAACACTGAAGCTTTCTTT.

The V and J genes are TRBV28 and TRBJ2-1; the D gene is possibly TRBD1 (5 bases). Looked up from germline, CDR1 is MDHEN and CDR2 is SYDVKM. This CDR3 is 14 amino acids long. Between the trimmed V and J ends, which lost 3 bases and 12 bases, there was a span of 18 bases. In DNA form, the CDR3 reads TGTGCCAGCAGTTTGTATGGGGCTCGTGGTGGGCAGTTCTTC. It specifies CASSLYGARGGQFF.

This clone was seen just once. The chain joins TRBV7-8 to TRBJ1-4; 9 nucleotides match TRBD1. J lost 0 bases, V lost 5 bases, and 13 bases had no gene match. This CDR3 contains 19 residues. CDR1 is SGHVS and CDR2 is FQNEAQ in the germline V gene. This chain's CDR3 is CASSTARDRAYPTNEKLFF. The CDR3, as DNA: TGTGCCAGCAGCACGGCCCGGGACAGGGCGTATCCAACTAATGAAAAACTGTTTTTT.

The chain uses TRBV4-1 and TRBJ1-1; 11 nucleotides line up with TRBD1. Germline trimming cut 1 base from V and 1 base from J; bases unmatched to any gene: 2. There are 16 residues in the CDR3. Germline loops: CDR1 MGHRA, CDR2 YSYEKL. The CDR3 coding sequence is TGCGCCAGCAGCCAAGGGACAGGGGGCTGGAACACTGAAGCTTTCTTT. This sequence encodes CASSQGTGGWNTEAFF.

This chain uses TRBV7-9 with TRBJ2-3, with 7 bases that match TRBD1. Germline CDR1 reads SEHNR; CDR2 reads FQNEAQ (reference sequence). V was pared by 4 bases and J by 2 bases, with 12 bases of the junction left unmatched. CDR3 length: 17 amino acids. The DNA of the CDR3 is TGTGCCAGCAGCTCGACAGCAAGGGACAGCTACACAGATACGCAGTATTTT. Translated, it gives CASSSTARDSYTDTQYF.

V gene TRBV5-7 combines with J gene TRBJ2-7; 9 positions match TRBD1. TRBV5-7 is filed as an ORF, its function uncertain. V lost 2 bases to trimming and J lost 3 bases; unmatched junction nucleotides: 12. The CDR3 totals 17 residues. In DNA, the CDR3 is TGTGCCAGCAGCTTTGTCACACAGGGGGCGAAGATCTACGAGCAGTACTTC. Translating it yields CASSFVTQGAKIYEQYF.

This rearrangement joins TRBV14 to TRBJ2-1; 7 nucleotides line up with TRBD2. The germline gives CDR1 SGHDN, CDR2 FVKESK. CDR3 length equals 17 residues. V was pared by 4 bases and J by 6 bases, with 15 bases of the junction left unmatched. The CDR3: CASSLTLLREGLNEQFF. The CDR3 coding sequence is TGTGCCAGCAGCCTTACCCTATTAAGGGAGGGCCTCAATGAGCAGTTCTTC. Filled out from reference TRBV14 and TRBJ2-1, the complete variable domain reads EAGVTQFPSHSVIEKGQTVTLRCDPISGHDNLYWYRRVMGKEIKFLLHFVKESKQDESGMPNNRFLAERTGGTYSTLKVQPAELEDSGVYFCASSLTLLREGLNEQFFGPGTRLTVL.

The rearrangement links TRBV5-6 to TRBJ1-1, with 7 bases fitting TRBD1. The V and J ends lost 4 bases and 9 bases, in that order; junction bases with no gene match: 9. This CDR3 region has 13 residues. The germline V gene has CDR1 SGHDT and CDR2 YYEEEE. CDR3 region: CASSRGQEKKAFF. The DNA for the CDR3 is TGTGCCAGCAGCCGCGGACAGGAAAAAAAAGCTTTCTTT.